These 13 T cell receptor beta chains were sequenced from one sample in a study of shared clonotypes between healthy human individuals. Only in-frame clones appear in the TCRdb table, and some are missing; sequencing was by immunoSEQ multiplex PCR. The sample lists more than 80,000 clones; roughly two thirds were seen once. Sequencing was done on a sample of memory CD8+ T cells sorted from blood. Described subset: CD45RO+ cells pooled with CCR7-negative TemRA cells. These receptors originate from a man younger than 40 in good health.

The table lists this clone with a few counts. V usage is TRBV28 and J usage is TRBJ1-2, with D possibly TRBD1 on 6 matching bases. With 8 bases removed from V and 8 bases from J, the gap between germline ends came to 12 bases. Germline loops: CDR1 MDHEN, CDR2 SYDVKM. The CDR3 extends over 11 amino acids. The CDR3: CASWEGEGYTF. The CDR3 nucleotides are TGTGCCAGCTGGGAGGGGGAGGGCTACACCTTC.

The chain couples TRBV4-1 to TRBJ2-2; D not resolved. There are 17 residues in the CDR3. V was trimmed by 0 bases and J by 5 bases, leaving 16 bases between them. In germline, CDR1 is MGHRA, CDR2 YSYEKL. The CDR3 loop is CASSQESLATLTGELFF. CDR3 in DNA: TGCGCCAGCAGCCAAGAGAGTCTGGCAACTCTGACCGGGGAGCTGTTTTTT.

This clone turned up a few times. This chain joins TRBV6-4 and TRBJ2-2; 7 bases are shared with TRBD2. There are 15 residues in the CDR3. V gave up 3 bases and J gave up 5 bases; unmatched junction bases: 6. CDR1 is MRHNA and CDR2 is SNTAGT in the germline V gene. The CDR3, as DNA: TGTGCCAGCAGTGAGGCGGGAGACCGAACCGGGGAGCTGTTTTTT. Protein product: CASSEAGDRTGELFF.

This clone was found a few times. Other DNA sequences in this sample translate to the same CDR3. The chain has TRBV27 and TRBJ1-1; D unclear. The CDR3 is 13 amino acids. Trimming took off 2 bases at V and 1 base at J, with 5 bases between the two ends. Germline V gene sequence: CDR1 MNHEY, CDR2 SMNVEV (reference sequence). CDR3 in amino acids: CASSLTSNTEAFF. CDR3 DNA sequence: TGTGCCAGCAGTTTAACGTCGAACACTGAAGCTTTCTTT.

This clone has only a few counts. The chain carries TRBV6-1 and TRBJ2-1; the D is unclear. The CDR3 spans 15 residues. The ends were cut back, 7 bases at V and 5 bases at J, with 18 bases in the middle. From germline, CDR1 is MNHNS and CDR2 SASEGT. CDR3 loop: CASTFSTETHNEQFF. In DNA, the CDR3 is TGTGCCAGCACCTTTTCGACCGAAACCCACAATGAGCAGTTCTTC.

The J gene is TRBJ1-2, the V gene TRBV7-2; no clear D gene. V was clipped by 1 base and J by 0 bases, with 6 bases between them. Germline assignment: CDR1 SGHTA and CDR2 FQGNSA. The CDR3 runs to 14 residues. CDR3 in DNA: TGTGCCAGCAGCTTAGAGGCTGCTAACTATGGCTACACCTTC. Amino acids: CASSLEAANYGYTF.

The J gene is TRBJ2-2, the V gene TRBV27; 8 positions match TRBD2. Germline V gives CDR1 MNHEY, CDR2 SMNVEV (reference sequence). The CDR3 has 15 residues. J lost 4 bases, V lost 6 bases, and 7 bases had no gene match. The CDR3 region is CASSPGRAGTGELFF. CDR3 sequence (DNA): TGTGCCAGCAGCCCCGGGAGGGCGGGCACCGGGGAGCTGTTTTTT.

The chain employs TRBV6-5 and TRBJ2-1; D is uncertain. CDR1 MNHEY and CDR2 SVGAGI come from the germline V gene. V was trimmed by 5 bases and J by 2 bases, leaving 7 bases between them. The CDR3 loop spans 13 amino acids. CDR3 sequence: CASSPEAYNEQFF. For the CDR3, the DNA is TGTGCCAGCAGTCCCGAGGCCTACAATGAGCAGTTCTTC.

The rearrangement joins TRBV29-1 to TRBJ2-1, with D possibly matching TRBD2 (6 bases). The germline V gene has CDR1 SQVTM and CDR2 ANQGSEA. V lost 7 bases and J lost 0, with 13 bases in between. The CDR3 length is 14 residues. The CDR3 protein is CSGIAVSSYNEQFF. The CDR3 DNA follows: TGCAGCGGGATAGCGGTTAGCTCCTACAATGAGCAGTTCTTC.

The V gene is TRBV18, the J gene TRBJ1-1, with unresolved D. This CDR3 is 13 amino acids long. Germline CDR1 reads KGHSH; CDR2 reads LQKENI. Trimming left V 8 bases short and J 1 base short, with 11 bases between. The CDR3, as DNA: TGTGCCAGCGGACTGCAGGCGAACACTGAAGCTTTCTTT. This encodes CASGLQANTEAFF.

The chain couples TRBV10-3 to TRBJ2-5; perhaps TRBD1 as D (5 bases). The V and J ends lost 0 bases and 1 base respectively, with 9 bases between them. Germline-derived CDR1 and CDR2 are ENHRY and SYGVKD. The CDR3 contains 15 residues. CDR3 loop: CAISESNRPQETQYF. Here the CDR3 DNA reads TGTGCCATCAGTGAGTCGAACAGGCCCCAAGAGACCCAGTACTTC.

This clone was recorded only once. The chain uses TRBV7-9 and TRBJ2-7, with D uncertain. The CDR3 has 13 amino acids. CDR1 and CDR2 from the germline V gene are SEHNR and FQNEAQ (reference sequence). Trimming pared 5 bases from V and 0 bases from J, leaving 8 bases between. The CDR3 sequence is CASSPSTSYEQYF. CDR3 nucleotide sequence: TGTGCCAGCAGCCCCTCGACCTCCTACGAGCAGTACTTC.

The chain couples TRBV21-1 to TRBJ2-3; the table's TRBD1 call for D was not verified on the DNA. TRBV21-1 is a pseudogene segment. The CDR3 runs 18 residues. CDR3 sequence: CASSKASQAGQSTDTQYF. In DNA, the CDR3 is TGTGCCAGCAGCAAAGCTTCACAGGCCGGACAGTCCACAGATACGCAGTATTTT.